This TCR beta chain was documented in a study of blood T cell repertoires in COVID-19. This CDR3 has 13 residues. Germline lookup yields CDR1 SGHRS and CDR2 YFSETQ. Trimming removed 3 bases at V and 3 bases at J, with 8 bases between. This clone appeared a single time. The sample has other DNA sequences that encode this CDR3 too. The method was immunoSEQ multiplex PCR; TCRdb's version includes in-frame clones alone and lacks a portion of them. The data contain roughly 240,000 clones, roughly 85% of them seen just once; the ten biggest clones take up 4.6%. The sequence came from a man aged 60 to 75 who had recovered from COVID-19. The chain combines TRBV5-1 with TRBJ2-3; D may be TRBD1 (6 bases). Specimen: peripheral blood. The CDR3 sequence: CASSSGTTDTQYF. CDR3 nucleotide sequence: TGCGCCAGCAGCTCCGGGACAACAGATACGCAGTATTTT.